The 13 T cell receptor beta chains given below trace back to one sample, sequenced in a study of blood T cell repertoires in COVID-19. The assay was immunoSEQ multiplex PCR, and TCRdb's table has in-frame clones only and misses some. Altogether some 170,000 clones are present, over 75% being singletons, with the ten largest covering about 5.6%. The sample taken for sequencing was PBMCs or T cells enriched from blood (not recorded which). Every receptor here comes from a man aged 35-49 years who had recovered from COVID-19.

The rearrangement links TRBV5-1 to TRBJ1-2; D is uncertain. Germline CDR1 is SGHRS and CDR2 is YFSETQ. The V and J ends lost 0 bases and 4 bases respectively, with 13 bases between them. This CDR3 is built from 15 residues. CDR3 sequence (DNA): TGCGCCAGCAGCTTGGGGGTCAGACAAATCTATGGCTACACCTTC. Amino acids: CASSLGVRQIYGYTF.

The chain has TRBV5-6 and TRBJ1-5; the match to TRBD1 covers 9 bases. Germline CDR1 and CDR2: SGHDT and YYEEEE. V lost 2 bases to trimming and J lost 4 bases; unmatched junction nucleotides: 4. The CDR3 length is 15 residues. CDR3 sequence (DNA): TGTGCCAGCAGCTTTTCGACAGGGGGGAATCAGCCCCAGCATTTT. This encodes CASSFSTGGNQPQHF. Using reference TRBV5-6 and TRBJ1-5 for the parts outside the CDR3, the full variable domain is DAGVTQSPTHLIKTRGQQVTLRCSPKSGHDTVSWYQQALGQGPQFIFQYYEEEERQRGNFPDRFSGHQFPNYSSELNVNALLLGDSALYLCASSFSTGGNQPQHFGDGTRLSIL.

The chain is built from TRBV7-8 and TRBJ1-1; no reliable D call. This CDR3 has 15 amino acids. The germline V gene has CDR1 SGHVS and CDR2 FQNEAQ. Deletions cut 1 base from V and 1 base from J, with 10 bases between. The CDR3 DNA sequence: TGTGCCAGCAGCTTAGAGGGAGGCGGGAACACTGAAGCTTTCTTT. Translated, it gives CASSLEGGGNTEAFF.

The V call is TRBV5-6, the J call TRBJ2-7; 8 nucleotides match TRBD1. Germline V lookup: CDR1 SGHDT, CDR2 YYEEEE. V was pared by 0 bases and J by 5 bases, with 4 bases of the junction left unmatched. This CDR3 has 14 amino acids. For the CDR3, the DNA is TGTGCCAGCAGCTTGGGCCAGGGGGCCGACGAGCAGTACGTC. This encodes CASSLGQGADEQYV.

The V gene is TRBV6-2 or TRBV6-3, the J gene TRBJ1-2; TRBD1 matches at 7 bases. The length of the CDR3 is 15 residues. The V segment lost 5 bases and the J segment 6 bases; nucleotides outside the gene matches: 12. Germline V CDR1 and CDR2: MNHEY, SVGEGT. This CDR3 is CASSRTGGGVNGYTF. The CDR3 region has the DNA TGTGCCAGCAGTAGAACGGGAGGGGGCGTCAATGGCTACACCTTC.

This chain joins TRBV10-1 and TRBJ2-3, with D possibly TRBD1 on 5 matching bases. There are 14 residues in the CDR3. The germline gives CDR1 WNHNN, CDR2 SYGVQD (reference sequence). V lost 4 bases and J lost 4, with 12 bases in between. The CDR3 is CASSGGRAADTQYF. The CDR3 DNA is TGCGCCAGCAGTGGGGGCCGGGCCGCAGATACGCAGTATTTT.

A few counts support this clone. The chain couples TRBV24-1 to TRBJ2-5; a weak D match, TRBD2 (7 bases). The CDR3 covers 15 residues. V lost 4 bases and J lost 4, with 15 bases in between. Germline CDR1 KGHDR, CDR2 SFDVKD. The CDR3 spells CATSDSRGARETQYF. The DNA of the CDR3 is TGTGCCACCAGTGACAGCCGGGGGGCCCGAGAGACCCAGTACTTC.

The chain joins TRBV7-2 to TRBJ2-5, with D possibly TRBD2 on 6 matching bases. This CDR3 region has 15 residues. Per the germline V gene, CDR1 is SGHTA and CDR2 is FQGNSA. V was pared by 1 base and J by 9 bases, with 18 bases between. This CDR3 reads CASSLGGVAVTAQYF. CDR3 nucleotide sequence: TGTGCCAGCAGCTTAGGAGGGGTAGCGGTCACGGCCCAGTACTTC.

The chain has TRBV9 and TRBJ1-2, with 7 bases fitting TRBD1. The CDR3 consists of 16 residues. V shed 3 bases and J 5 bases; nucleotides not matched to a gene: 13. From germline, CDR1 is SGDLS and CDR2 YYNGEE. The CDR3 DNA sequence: TGTGCCAGCAGCGAGGGGACAGAGGCTTTGAGATATGGCTACACCTTC. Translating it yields CASSEGTEALRYGYTF.

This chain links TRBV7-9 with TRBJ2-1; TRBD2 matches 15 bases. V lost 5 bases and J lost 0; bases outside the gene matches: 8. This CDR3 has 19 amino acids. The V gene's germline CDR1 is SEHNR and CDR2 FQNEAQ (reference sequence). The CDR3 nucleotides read TGTGCCAGCAGCCGCTGGACTAGCGGGGGGGTTAGCTCCTACAATGAGCAGTTCTTC. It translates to CASSRWTSGGVSSYNEQFF.

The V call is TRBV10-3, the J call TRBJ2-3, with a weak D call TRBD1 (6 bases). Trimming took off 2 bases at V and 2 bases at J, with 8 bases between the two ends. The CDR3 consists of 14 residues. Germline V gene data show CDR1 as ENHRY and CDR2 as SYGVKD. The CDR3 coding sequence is TGTGCCATCAGTGAGGGGGGCCTCACAGATACGCAGTATTTT. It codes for CAISEGGLTDTQYF.

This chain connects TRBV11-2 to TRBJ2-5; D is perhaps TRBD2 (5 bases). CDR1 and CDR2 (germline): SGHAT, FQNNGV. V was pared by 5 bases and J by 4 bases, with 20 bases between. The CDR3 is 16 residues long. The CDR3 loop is CASSPRLSTRLETQYF. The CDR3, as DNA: TGTGCCAGCAGCCCCCGACTTTCAACTAGACTAGAGACCCAGTACTTC.

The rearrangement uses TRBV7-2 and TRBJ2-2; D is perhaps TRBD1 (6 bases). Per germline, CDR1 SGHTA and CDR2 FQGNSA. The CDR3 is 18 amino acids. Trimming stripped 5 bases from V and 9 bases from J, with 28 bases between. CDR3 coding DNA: TGTGCCAGCAGCCTCGGGCATGGCCGAGTGACAGGTGCCCGGGAGCTGTTTTTT. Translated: CASSLGHGRVTGARELFF.